This T cell receptor (beta chain) was captured by sequencing in a study of response to subunit inactivated influenza vaccine. A note on this clonotype: Its specificity is unknown.

One entry per CDR3 protein, called by TCRdb with MiXCR from the RT-PCR reads. The repertoire has hundreds of thousands of distinct CDR3 sequences, about 15% of them found once; the top ten carry around 10%. The CDR3 runs to 16 residues. Germline V gene data show CDR1 as SGHRS and CDR2 as YFSETQ. Unmatched junction bases numbered 7, after V lost 0 bases and J lost 2 bases. Whole-study results and caveats: Every seasonal influenza vaccination brings in few new T cells, the authors suggested.

The material was PBMCs from blood, obtained 11 to 12 days after vaccination. The chain carries TRBV5-1 and TRBJ2-7; 8 nucleotides match TRBD1. This sequence originates from a man aged 45-65 years who received an inactivated influenza vaccine. The CDR3 here is CASSLARQGLTYEQYF. The CDR3 bases are TGCGCCAGCAGCTTGGCAAGACAGGGGTTGACCTACGAGCAGTACTTC.